The rows below give T cell receptor beta chains drawn from one sample of a study of control samples from healthy donors and cancer patients. Generated by immunoSEQ multiplex PCR, the TCRdb table keeps only in-frame clones and is missing some. The profile shows tens of thousands of clones, roughly nine tenths of them singletons. Sequenced: PBMCs. The receptors derive from a man in his sixties with colorectal cancer. Both conserved end residues are part of each CDR3. The D gene is left open where the match is weak. Where a row states a size, it is once, few, many or the class of an expanded clone; other rows omit it.

D gene	V gene	clone size	J gene	CDR3 DNA	CDR3 protein
NA	TRBV28	NA	TRBJ1-1	TGTGCCAGCAGTGTGAGGGGTGAAGCTTTCTTT	CASSVRGEAFF
NA	TRBV3-1/TRBV3-2	NA	TRBJ1-4	TGTGCCAGCAGCCAAGAGGGGACTGCAACTAATGAAAAACTGTTTTTT	CASSQEGTATNEKLFF
NA	TRBV13	NA	TRBJ1-5	TGTGCCAGCAGCTTAGGCTGGGTGAGGGGACGGAATCAGCCCCAGCATTTT	CASSLGWVRGRNQPQHF
NA	TRBV19	NA	TRBJ1-1	TGTGCCAGTAGTATCGGGGAACTTCGCACTGAAGCTTTCTTT	CASSIGELRTEAFF
TRBD1	TRBV10-3	NA	TRBJ1-5	TGTGCCATCAGTGAAGGGTTGCCAGGACAGGGGGATAGCAATCAGCCCCAGCATTTT	CAISEGLPGQGDSNQPQHF
NA	TRBV7-9	NA	TRBJ2-1	TGTGCCAGCAGCAAGGGGGGCAATGAGCAGTTCTTC	CASSKGGNEQFF
NA	TRBV4-2	NA	TRBJ2-1	TGTGCCAGCAGCAAGACCCCCGGGGGAGTGAGCTCCTACAATGAGCAGTTCTTC	CASSKTPGGVSSYNEQFF
NA	TRBV7-2	few	TRBJ2-5	TGTGCCAGCAGCTTCCCCCCCTCGGCGGCCCAGTACTTC	CASSFPPSAAQYF
NA	TRBV7-8	NA	TRBJ1-1	TGTGCCAGCAGCTTAGGTTCAGCGAACACTGAAGCTTTCTTT	CASSLGSANTEAFF
NA	TRBV10-1	NA	TRBJ2-7	TGCGCCAGCAGTCGAGTGCGCGCCTACGAGCAGTACTTC	CASSRVRAYEQYF
NA	TRBV19	once	TRBJ1-6	TGTGCCAGTAGTGAACCGGGGGTTTCACCCCTCCACTTT	CASSEPGVSPLHF
TRBD1	TRBV10-2	NA	TRBJ1-3	TGCGCCAGCATTAACGACAGGGGTCCCTCTCGCTCTGGAAACACCATATATTTT	CASINDRGPSRSGNTIYF
NA	TRBV19	NA	TRBJ1-2	TGTGCCAGTAGTATAAACTATGGCTACACCTTC	CASSINYGYTF
NA	TRBV7-3	NA	TRBJ1-2	TGTGCCAGCAGCTTAATGGGAGAATATGGCTACACCTTC	CASSLMGEYGYTF
NA	TRBV6-4	few	TRBJ2-3	TGTGCCAGCAGTGACTCTACGGGGGGCGGCACAGATACGCAGTATTTT	CASSDSTGGGTDTQYF
TRBD1	TRBV6-6	NA	TRBJ1-3	TGTGCCAGCAGTTTCGGGGACAGCTCTGGAAACACCATATATTTT	CASSFGDSSGNTIYF
NA	TRBV29-1	NA	TRBJ1-2	TGCAGCGTTGGGGGGGGGGTTTCTAACTATGGCTACACCTTC	CSVGGGVSNYGYTF
NA	TRBV3-1/TRBV3-2	NA	TRBJ2-7	TGTGCCAGCAGCCAAGTTAGCTCCTACGAGCAGTACTTC	CASSQVSSYEQYF
TRBD1	TRBV27	NA	TRBJ1-2	TGTGCCAGCAGTCCGGACAGGGTCGTGATAGGGAGCTATGGCTACACCTTC	CASSPDRVVIGSYGYTF
TRBD2	TRBV2	NA	TRBJ2-5	TGTGCCAGCGTCAGGACTAGCGGGGGTGGGGAGACCCAGTACTTC	CASVRTSGGGETQYF
TRBD1	TRBV5-1	NA	TRBJ2-2	TGCGCCAGCAGCCGGACAGGGGGAAACACCGGGGAGCTGTTTTTT	CASSRTGGNTGELFF
NA	TRBV4-2	NA	TRBJ1-1	TGTGCCAGCAGCCGCCCCGGAGGTGAGACTGAAGCTTTCTTT	CASSRPGGETEAFF
NA	TRBV19	NA	TRBJ1-2	TGTGCCAGTAGACCGCTCGGCGACGCTAACTATGGCTACACCTTC	CASRPLGDANYGYTF
NA	TRBV11-1	once	TRBJ2-7	TGTGCCAGCAGCTTAGTAGGAGGAGGCGAGCAGTACTTC	CASSLVGGGEQYF
NA	TRBV5-6	few	TRBJ2-7	TGTGCCAGCAGCTGGTGGGGATACAGCAGCTCCTACGAGCAGTACTTC	CASSWWGYSSSYEQYF
NA	TRBV5-4	NA	TRBJ1-1	TGTGCCAGCAGCTTGGTCGGGGCTGAGGTCACTGAAGCTTTCTTT	CASSLVGAEVTEAFF
NA	TRBV28	NA	TRBJ2-3	TGTGCCAGCAGTTTCAGTGCCAGGGCGCAGTATTTT	CASSFSARAQYF
NA	TRBV19	NA	TRBJ2-7	TGTGCCAGCAGCGAGGGGGGGTCCGAGCAGTACTTC	CASSEGGSEQYF
NA	TRBV7-3	NA	TRBJ2-2	TGTGCCAGCAGCTTAGGGGGGCCAAACACCGGGGAGCTGTTTTTT	CASSLGGPNTGELFF
NA	TRBV5-1	NA	TRBJ2-5	TGCGCCAGCAGCTTGGGGGGGATTTCCCAAGAGACCCAGTACTTC	CASSLGGISQETQYF
NA	TRBV7-9	NA	TRBJ2-2	TGTGCCAGCAGCTCACAAGTCGGGGAGCTGTTTTTT	CASSSQVGELFF
NA	TRBV6-2/TRBV6-3	once	TRBJ1-4	TGTGCCAGCAGTTACGAGGTGGCGACTAATGAAAAACTGTTTTTT	CASSYEVATNEKLFF
TRBD2	TRBV2	NA	TRBJ2-3	TGTGCCAGCAGTGCTAGCGGGGGCACAGATACGCAGTATTTT	CASSASGGTDTQYF
NA	TRBV12-3/TRBV12-4	NA	TRBJ2-2	TGTGCCAGCAGTTCCTACTGGCCTGGGGAGCTGTTTTTT	CASSSYWPGELFF
NA	TRBV11-3	NA	TRBJ2-5	TGTGCCAGCAGACGCATCGGGGAGACCCAGTACTTC	CASRRIGETQYF
NA	TRBV7-2	NA	TRBJ2-2	TGTGCCAGCAGCTTCGGGACCGAGAACACCGGGGAGCTGTTTTTT	CASSFGTENTGELFF
NA	TRBV19	NA	TRBJ1-4	TGTGCCAGTAGTATCCGGGACAAACTGTTTTTT	CASSIRDKLFF
TRBD1	TRBV18	NA	TRBJ1-3	TGTGCCAGCTCACCCCCAGGGGGGAGCTCTGGAAACACCATATATTTT	CASSPPGGSSGNTIYF
NA	TRBV27	NA	TRBJ2-7	TGTGCCGTCTCGCCTGGCAGGGGACCCTACGAGCAGTACTTC	CAVSPGRGPYEQYF
TRBD2	TRBV18	NA	TRBJ2-1	TGTGCCAGCTCTCGGACTAGCGGGGAAGTGGATGAGCAGTTCTTC	CASSRTSGEVDEQFF
NA	TRBV7-3	NA	TRBJ2-1	TGTGCCAGCAGCTTAGGATTAGCGGAAAATGAGCAGTTCTTC	CASSLGLAENEQFF
NA	TRBV7-2	NA	TRBJ2-5	TGTGCCAGCAGCTTAGCACTTGGGTCCCAAGAGACCCAGTACTTC	CASSLALGSQETQYF
TRBD1	TRBV6-4	NA	TRBJ1-2	TGTGCCAGCAGAAGTTCCGGGACAGGGAGCTATGGCTACACCTTC	CASRSSGTGSYGYTF
TRBD1	TRBV7-3	once	TRBJ1-2	TGTGCCAGCAGCTTAACGGGACAGGGTGGGTATGGCTACACCTTC	CASSLTGQGGYGYTF
NA	TRBV11-2	NA	TRBJ2-5	TGTGCCAGCAGCTTGGGTTCGCGGGGACAAGAGACCCAGTACTTC	CASSLGSRGQETQYF
NA	TRBV20-1	NA	TRBJ2-6	TGCAGTGCTAGTTCTGGGGCCAACGTCCTGACTTTC	CSASSGANVLTF
TRBD1	TRBV27	NA	TRBJ2-7	TGTGCCAGCAGGGCCGGGGACAGGGTGGCCGAGCAGTACTTC	CASRAGDRVAEQYF
NA	TRBV6-5	NA	TRBJ2-7	TGTGCCAGCAGTTACTCTACAGGGAGCTCCTACGAGCAGTACTTC	CASSYSTGSSYEQYF
TRBD1	TRBV27	NA	TRBJ1-6	TGTGCCAGCAGCCAGGGACAGTATAATTCACCCCTCCACTTT	CASSQGQYNSPLHF
NA	TRBV11-2	NA	TRBJ2-1	TGTGCCAGCAGCTTGACAGGTAGTTTGGATGAGCAGTTCTTC	CASSLTGSLDEQFF
NA	TRBV28	NA	TRBJ1-4	TGTGCCAGCAGTCCAGGGGTAGTTAATGAAAAACTGTTTTTT	CASSPGVVNEKLFF
NA	TRBV4-1	NA	TRBJ2-7	TGCGCCAGCAGCCAAGACCTGGGTTTCGGGGTCTACGAGCAGTACTTC	CASSQDLGFGVYEQYF
NA	TRBV7-9	once	TRBJ2-1	TGTGCCAGCAGCTACAATGAGCAGTTCTTC	CASSYNEQFF
NA	TRBV7-9	NA	TRBJ2-7	TGTGCCAGCAGCTTTCAGAGCTCCTACGAGCAGTACTTC	CASSFQSSYEQYF
TRBD2	TRBV6-5	NA	TRBJ2-5	TGTGCCAGCAGTCAGCGGGGGGGCCGGGAGACCCAGTACTTC	CASSQRGGRETQYF
TRBD1	TRBV3-1/TRBV3-2	NA	TRBJ1-3	TGTGCCAGCAGCCTCCTCGACAGGGAAATGGGAAACACCATATATTTT	CASSLLDREMGNTIYF
TRBD2	TRBV27	NA	TRBJ2-1	TGTGCCAGCAGTTTATCGGCAGTGGGGCTAGCGGGGGTTAATGAGCAGTTCTTC	CASSLSAVGLAGVNEQFF